These 15 T cell receptor beta chains came from one sample sequenced in a study of T cell repertoires in cytomegalovirus infection. TCRdb used MiXCR to reprocess the reads, holding one entry per CDR3 protein. The table shows roughly 640,000 distinct CDR3 sequences, with around 24% occurring only once. The source material was CD8+ T cells from PBMCs. Receptor source: a human donor in good health (CMV status not recorded). Some clones in this sample may be carry-over from other donors' samples.

This clonotype was seen only a few times. The chain's CDR3 is CASRPGGGTDTQYF. The CDR3 DNA sequence: TGTGCCAGCAGGCCCGGGGGTGGCACAGATACGCAGTATTTT. The genes are TRBV7-9 and TRBJ2-3; TRBD2 is a possible D gene (6 bases). The germline V and J ends were trimmed by 6 bases and 1 base, with 11 bases remaining between them. CDR3 length: 14 residues. The germline CDR1 and CDR2 sequences are SEHNR and FQNEAQ (reference sequence).

This clonotype was found a few times. This chain uses TRBV18 with TRBJ1-1, with 9 bases aligning to TRBD1. The CDR3 length is 13 residues. V trimming: 8 bases; J trimming: 5 bases; junction bases outside the gene matches: 6. Germline-derived CDR1 and CDR2 are KGHSH and LQKENI. CDR3 DNA: TGTGCCAGCGGACAGGGGAGAAGAACTGAAGCTTTCTTT. This sequence encodes CASGQGRRTEAFF.

This clonotype came up a few times. The chain employs TRBV19 and TRBJ2-1; no clear D gene. Germline V gives CDR1 LNHDA, CDR2 SQIVND (reference sequence). The CDR3 is made up of 15 amino acids. With 1 base removed from V and 0 bases from J, the gap between germline ends came to 7 bases. CDR3 loop: CASSIVRSSYNEQFF. DNA of the CDR3: TGTGCCAGTAGTATAGTTCGGAGCTCCTACAATGAGCAGTTCTTC. The whole variable domain, remainder taken from reference TRBV19 and TRBJ2-1, is DGGITQSPKYLFRKEGQNVTLSCEQNLNHDAMYWYRQDPGQGLRLIYYSQIVNDFQKGDIAEGYSVSREKKESFPLTVTSAQKNPTAFYLCASSIVRSSYNEQFFGPGTRLTVL.

This chain links TRBV6-2 or TRBV6-3 with TRBJ2-7; D is possibly TRBD2 (6 bases). V gave up 5 bases and J gave up 3 bases, with 20 bases separating them. This CDR3 is 16 amino acids long. From germline, CDR1 is MNHEY and CDR2 SVGEGT. CDR3 coding DNA: TGTGCCAGCAGTCCCCCACCGGCGGGGTCGTTCTACGAGCAGTACGTC. This sequence encodes CASSPPPAGSFYEQYV.

This clonotype was recorded many times. The V call is TRBV6-2 or TRBV6-3, the J call TRBJ1-1; D is ambiguous. Germline V CDR1 and CDR2: MNHEY, SVGEGT. Trimming removed 2 bases from V and 1 base from J, with 8 bases in between. This CDR3 has 14 residues. CDR3 residues: CASSYGGQNTEAFF. DNA of the CDR3: TGTGCCAGCAGTTACGGCGGGCAGAACACTGAAGCTTTCTTT.

This clonotype was recorded a few times. V gene TRBV5-1 combines with J gene TRBJ2-3, with TRBD1 as a possible D gene (6 bases). Germline V gene sequence: CDR1 SGHRS, CDR2 YFSETQ. Trimming cost V 3 bases and J 3 bases, with 20 bases left between them. The CDR3 runs to 17 residues. The chain's CDR3 is CASSSGLQGWGTDTQYF. CDR3 bases: TGCGCCAGCAGCTCAGGTCTACAGGGCTGGGGGACAGATACGCAGTATTTT.

CDR3 region: CASSDNRGEQYF. The CDR3 bases are TGTGCCAGCAGCGATAACAGGGGCGAGCAGTACTTC. This chain uses TRBV7-6 with TRBJ2-7; 7 nucleotides line up with TRBD1. The junction had 4 bases not matched to a gene; V was cut back by 5 bases and J by 6 bases. The CDR3 length is 12 residues. Germline loops: CDR1 SGHVS, CDR2 FNYEAQ.

V gene TRBV6-6 combines with J gene TRBJ2-5; the D gene could be TRBD1 or TRBD2 (5 bases each). The ends were cut back, 7 bases at V and 2 bases at J, with 17 bases in the middle. The CDR3 is made up of 15 amino acids. Looked up from germline, CDR1 is MNHNY and CDR2 is SVGAGI (reference sequence). The CDR3 loop reads CASKIGTPLQETQYF. As DNA, the CDR3 is TGTGCCAGCAAAATAGGGACCCCTCTACAAGAGACCCAGTACTTC.

This clonotype was counted many times. The chain couples TRBV7-8 to TRBJ2-7; TRBD1 or TRBD2 may be the D gene (6 bases each). The germline V and J ends were trimmed by 5 bases and 4 bases, with 18 bases remaining between them. Germline V gives CDR1 SGHVS, CDR2 FQNEAQ. The CDR3 is 15 residues long. The DNA for the CDR3 is TGTGCCAGCAGCGGGCGGGACACTGGGAGGTACGAGCAGTACTTC. It codes for CASSGRDTGRYEQYF.

This clonotype was counted a few times. The chain has TRBV2 and TRBJ2-7; tentative D call: TRBD2 (5 bases). Germline CDR1 reads SNHLY; CDR2 reads FYNNEI. The CDR3 contains 13 residues. The germline V and J ends were trimmed by 7 bases and 0 bases, with 10 bases remaining between them. CDR3 DNA sequence: TGTGCCAGCATTGGTGGGAGCTCCTACGAGCAGTACTTC. Encoded protein: CASIGGSSYEQYF.

This clonotype was seen many times. The rearrangement joins TRBV11-3 to TRBJ2-5; the D call may be TRBD1 or TRBD2 (6 bases each). The CDR3 is 14 amino acids. The germline V and J ends were trimmed by 5 bases and 1 base, with 11 bases remaining between them. Germline assignment: CDR1 SGHNT and CDR2 YENEEA. The CDR3 is CASSAGGSQETQYF. The CDR3 nucleotides read TGTGCCAGCAGCGCCGGGGGCTCCCAAGAGACCCAGTACTTC.

There are many counts of this clonotype. The V call is TRBV28, the J call TRBJ2-1; 7 nucleotides agree with TRBD2. CDR3 length: 15 amino acids. V dropped 2 bases and J dropped 5; count of bases not matched to a gene: 6. The germline V gene has CDR1 MDHEN and CDR2 SYDVKM. Written as DNA, the CDR3 is TGTGCCAGCAGTTTAGGGCCTAGCGGTAACAATGAGCAGTTCTTC. Its translation is CASSLGPSGNNEQFF.

This clonotype has a count of ten or more. The rearrangement joins TRBV7-8 to TRBJ2-2, with D possibly TRBD1 on 6 matching bases. Trimming removed 4 bases at V and 3 bases at J, with 12 bases between. This CDR3 region has 15 residues. CDR1 and CDR2 (germline): SGHVS, FQNEAQ. CDR3 sequence (DNA): TGTGCCAGCAGCTACCGGGACACCTACACCGGGGAGCTGTTTTTT. This encodes CASSYRDTYTGELFF.

This chain links TRBV6-6 with TRBJ2-2; 8 nucleotides line up with TRBD2. The ends lost 7 bases at V and 2 bases at J; junction bases unmatched: 6. This CDR3 has 15 residues. Germline V gives CDR1 MNHNY, CDR2 SVGAGI (reference sequence). This chain's CDR3 is CASTLLAVNTGELFF. The CDR3 bases are TGTGCCAGCACCCTACTAGCGGTTAACACCGGGGAGCTGTTTTTT.

This clonotype was seen at least ten times. The chain couples TRBV7-2 to TRBJ2-1; tentatively, D is TRBD2 (5 bases). Trimming shortened V by 5 bases and J by 7 bases, and 15 bases separated the two germline ends. This CDR3 region has 14 residues. The germline CDR1 and CDR2 sequences are SGHTA and FQGNSA. The CDR3 coding sequence is TGTGCCAGCAGCCCCCTAGAGGGATTTAATGAGCAGTTCTTC. It codes for CASSPLEGFNEQFF.